These 9 T cell receptor beta chains originate from one sample sequenced in a study of OX40 agonist ivuxolimab in advanced cancers. TCRdb keeps only in-frame clones here, not all; method: immunoSEQ multiplex PCR. In the table there are some 66,000 clones, about nine tenths of which are singletons. The sample in question was CD4+ or CD8+ T cells sorted from blood, obtained in a trial of the OX40 agonist ivuxolimab. Receptors were obtained from an adult with an advanced solid tumor such as melanoma, head and neck, liver or kidney cancer.

This clone showed up just a few times. The chain links TRBV2 to TRBJ1-6; TRBD1 might be the D (6 bases). V lost 6 bases and J 9 bases, leaving 9 bases between the germline ends. The CDR3 runs 12 residues. The germline gives CDR1 SNHLY, CDR2 FYNNEI. The CDR3 nucleotides are TGTGCCAGCAGAGGGGGTACTTCACCCCTCCACTTT. Translation gives CASRGGTSPLHF. Full variable domain (rest looked up from reference TRBV2 and TRBJ1-6): EPEVTQTPSHQVTQMGQEVILRCVPISNHLYFYWYRQILGQKVEFLVSFYNNEISEKSEIFDDQFSVERPDGSNFTLKIRSTKLEDSAMYFCASRGGTSPLHFGNGTRLTVT.

This clone was found a few times. The rearrangement uses TRBV27 and TRBJ2-2, with D perhaps matching TRBD2 (7 bases). Germline V lookup: CDR1 MNHEY, CDR2 SMNVEV (reference sequence). This CDR3 is 14 amino acids long. Between the trimmed V and J ends, which lost 8 bases and 4 bases, there was a span of 14 bases. CDR3 amino acids: CASSRGGGTGELFF. The DNA of the CDR3 is TGTGCCAGCTCGCGGGGAGGGGGCACCGGGGAGCTGTTTTTT.

The chain couples TRBV29-1 to TRBJ2-5; TRBD1 might be the D (5 bases). Germline V CDR1 and CDR2: SQVTM, ANQGSEA. The CDR3 consists of 12 residues. The V end was cut by 6 bases, the J end by 5 bases, with 13 bases between. The CDR3 spells CSVAQGQETQYF. CDR3 in DNA: TGCAGCGTCGCCCAGGGTCAGGAGACCCAGTACTTC.

This chain joins TRBV30 and TRBJ2-3; 9 bases line up with TRBD2. With V trimmed by 3 bases and J by 6 bases, 4 bases remained unmatched. CDR3 length: 13 amino acids. In germline, CDR1 is GTSNPN, CDR2 SVGIG (reference sequence). CDR3: CAWRGGGVDTQYF. The CDR3 bases are TGTGCCTGGAGAGGCGGGGGGGTTGATACGCAGTATTTT.

The rearrangement joins TRBV10-2 to TRBJ1-1; D possibly corresponds to TRBD1 (6 bases). V lost 8 bases and J lost 2, with 12 bases in between. Germline V lookup: CDR1 WSHSY, CDR2 SAAADI. CDR3 length: 13 residues. The CDR3 bases are TGCGCCAGCTCCGGGGGGCAAAACACTGAAGCTTTCTTT. This gives the protein CASSGGQNTEAFF.

The chain employs TRBV30 and TRBJ1-4; 8 bases fit TRBD1. After removal of 8 bases from V and 8 bases from J, the junction contained 10 bases not matched to a gene. Per germline, CDR1 GTSNPN and CDR2 SVGIG (reference sequence). The CDR3 sequence is 13 residues long. As DNA, the CDR3 is TGTGCCGGACCCGACAGGGGAGGCGAAAAACTGTTTTTT. This sequence encodes CAGPDRGGEKLFF.

In its sample, this clone was seen once. V is TRBV2 and J is TRBJ2-3; D uncertain. Trimming stripped 7 bases from V and 4 bases from J, with 15 bases between. This CDR3 region has 14 residues. Germline assignment: CDR1 SNHLY and CDR2 FYNNEI. CDR3 coding DNA: TGTGCCAGCACTAGTCAGGTGGTTGCAGATACGCAGTATTTT. Protein sequence: CASTSQVVADTQYF. Using reference TRBV2 and TRBJ2-3 for the parts outside the CDR3, the full variable domain is EPEVTQTPSHQVTQMGQEVILRCVPISNHLYFYWYRQILGQKVEFLVSFYNNEISEKSEIFDDQFSVERPDGSNFTLKIRSTKLEDSAMYFCASTSQVVADTQYFGPGTRLTVL.

The J gene is TRBJ2-7, the V gene TRBV27; the match to TRBD2 covers 10 bases. CDR1 and CDR2 (germline): MNHEY, SMNVEV (reference sequence). With V trimmed by 6 bases and J by 2 bases, 7 bases remained unmatched. The CDR3 runs to 15 residues. Written as DNA, the CDR3 is TGTGCCAGCAGCCGAGGACTAGCGGCAACCTACGAGCAGTACTTC. Translation gives CASSRGLAATYEQYF.

The chain carries TRBV15 and TRBJ1-1, with D uncertain. The germline V gene encodes CDR1 LNHNV and CDR2 YYDKDF (reference sequence). The V and J ends lost 6 bases and 3 bases respectively, with 14 bases between them. The CDR3 consists of 14 residues. CDR3 sequence reads: CATSPTVVDTEAFF. The CDR3 bases are TGTGCCACCAGTCCAACAGTAGTGGACACTGAAGCTTTCTTT. The entire variable domain, with the rest obtained from reference TRBV15 and TRBJ1-1, is as follows: DAMVIQNPRYQVTQFGKPVTLSCSQTLNHNVMYWYQQKSSQAPKLLFHYYDKDFNNEADTPDNFQSRRPNTSFCFLDIRSPGLGDTAMYLCATSPTVVDTEAFFGQGTRLTVV.